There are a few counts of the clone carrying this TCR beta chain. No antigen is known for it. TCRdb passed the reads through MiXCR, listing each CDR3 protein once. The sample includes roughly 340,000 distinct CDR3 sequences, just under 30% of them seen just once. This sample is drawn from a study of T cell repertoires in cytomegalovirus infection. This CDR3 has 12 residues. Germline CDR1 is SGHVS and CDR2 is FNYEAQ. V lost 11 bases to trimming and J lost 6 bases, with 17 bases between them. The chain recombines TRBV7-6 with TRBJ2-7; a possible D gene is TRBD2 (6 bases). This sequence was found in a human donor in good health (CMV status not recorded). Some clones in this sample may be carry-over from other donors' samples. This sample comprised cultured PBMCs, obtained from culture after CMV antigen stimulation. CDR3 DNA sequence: TGTGCCGTGGTGGGGGGAGGAGGCGAGCAGTACTTC. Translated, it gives CAVVGGGGEQYF.